This T cell receptor (beta chain) was captured in a study of CD8+CD57+ T cells in acquired aplastic anemia. The wider study: DNA from sorted CD4+ and CD8+ cells averaged roughly 3.4 ug.

Patients chosen for sequencing had CD8+CD57+ cells that had expanded, as shown by flow cytometry. The CDR3 totals 16 residues. Trimming pared 6 bases from V and 2 bases from J, leaving 21 bases between. Germline V lookup: CDR1 DFQATT, CDR2 SNEGSKA (reference sequence). Regarding the study as a whole: Patients and controls were found to share some 30 CD8+ CDR3 sequences.

According to the study, genomic DNA was the template for TCR beta VDJ and CDR3 profiling. From the reads, TCRdb called clonotypes with MiXCR, one entry per CDR3 protein. There are 200,000 to 250,000 distinct CDR3 sequences in the sample; roughly two thirds occur only once, and under 60% lies in the top ten. On this clonotype: What it recognizes is unknown.

Sequencing was carried out using sorted CD4+, CD8+, or CD8+CD57+ T cells (not recorded which) from PBMCs. This rearrangement joins TRBV20-1 to TRBJ2-3, with D tentatively TRBD1 (7 bases). The sequence was obtained from a human donor with aplastic anemia. CDR3 bases: TGCAGTGCCGTGGCGTTTGGAGGGGGCAACACAGATACGCAGTATTTT. It encodes CSAVAFGGGNTDTQYF.